This record looks at one T cell receptor beta chain sequence and its context. The antigen is undetermined. CDR3 length equals 12 residues. Germline CDR1 and CDR2: MGHRA and YSYEKL. This sample stems from a study of T cells expressing NK-cell markers. Overall study: Serological testing identified most of the eight sequenced donors as HCMV-seropositive and one as seronegative.

TCRdb re-called the 5' RACE reads and shows each CDR3 protein once, DNA omitted. The sample table sets out about 460,000 distinct CDR3 sequences. General observations from the study: Of CD8+ T cells, 1.0-7.0% belonged to dominant NKG2C+ clonotypes in 5 to 7 donors.

V gene TRBV4-1 combines with J gene TRBJ1-2; absent DNA, TCRdb's TRBD1 call cannot be checked. Sequences were obtained from blood T cells: a sorted CD56 or NKG2C T cell subset, CD4+ or CD8+ T cells, or bulk PBMC T cells (not recorded which). The clonotype comes from a woman aged 50 to 65 in good health. The CDR3 is CASSQAGGGYTF.